This TCR beta chain came from a study of T cell responses to AZD1222 COVID-19 vaccine. Study as a whole: Pooling was applied to second doses at about 4 or about 12 weeks.

The data were produced by immunoSEQ multiplex PCR, yet TCRdb's version contains in-frame clones alone and is incomplete. Of about 160,000 clones in the sample, 88% are singletons; the top ten hold around 6%. Study-wide points: Vaccine-related CD4 TCRs covered spike, predominating at 160-218 and 743-854. Clonal diversity was possibly underestimated, and white British individuals and females predominated among donors. Close to half of spike-specific TCRs reportedly recognize unmutated variant regions.

This CDR3 has 13 amino acids. Germline V gene data show CDR1 as LNHNV and CDR2 as YYDKDF (reference sequence). Trimming removed 1 base from V and 3 bases from J, with 6 bases in between. This clone was picked up a small number of times. The target antigen is unknown. The source is an adult in good health. The J gene is TRBJ2-5, the V gene TRBV15; D not resolved. The sequenced sample was peripheral blood, obtained on day 0 of AZD1222 vaccination. CDR3 residues: CATSRVEEETQYF. The DNA of the CDR3 is TGTGCCACCAGCAGAGTTGAAGAAGAGACCCAGTACTTC.